This T cell receptor (beta chain) was profiled in a study of T cells after yellow fever vaccination. CDR3 length: 16 residues. With 6 bases clipped from V and 3 bases from J, the junction kept 7 bases outside the gene matches. This clonotype came up a few times. Its antigen is currently unknown. A 5'RACE template-switching step, the method used to make TCR cDNA, added a universal primer site and UMIs. One entry per CDR3 protein results from TCRdb running MiXCR on the 5' RACE reads. The repertoire holds under 400,000 distinct CDR3 sequences, with roughly 12% as singletons. Whole-study findings and limits: Researchers noted that a small share of clonotypes showed up in both CD4 and CD8 compartments. The secondary response was weaker but peaked faster, day 5 versus 15.

The material sequenced was PBMCs, taken on the day of the first yellow fever vaccination. The receptor was isolated from a man younger than 35 who received the YFV17D yellow fever vaccine. This chain links TRBV12-3 or TRBV12-4 with TRBJ2-3; 12 nucleotides line up with TRBD2. The CDR3 DNA reads TGTGCCAGCAGACGCGCTAGCGGGGGGGAAACAGATACGCAGTATTTT. Protein: CASRRASGGETDTQYF.